The 10 T cell receptor beta chains given below trace back to one sample, sequenced in a study of neoadjuvant anti-PD-1 for oral cavity cancer. Time point specified: after neoadjuvant nivolumab, at surgical resection. The assay was immunoSEQ multiplex PCR, and TCRdb's table has in-frame clones only and misses some. Of roughly 10,000 clones listed, roughly 61% are singletons. Sequenced material: tumor tissue, taken after nivolumab (anti-PD-1) treatment. These receptors were collected from a person aged 35-79 years with oral cavity squamous cell carcinoma.

The V call is TRBV4-1, the J call TRBJ2-1; D remains ambiguous. Trimming cost V 4 bases and J 5 bases, with 12 bases left between them. From germline, CDR1 is MGHRA and CDR2 YSYEKL. The CDR3 sequence is 14 residues long. As DNA, the CDR3 is TGCGCCAGCAGCCGAGAGTGGCCCCACAATGAGCAGTTCTTC. Translating gives CASSREWPHNEQFF.

The chain is built from TRBV11-3 and TRBJ1-1, with 10 positions matching TRBD1. The CDR3 has 15 residues. CDR1 is SGHNT and CDR2 is YENEEA in the germline V gene. With V trimmed by 5 bases and J by 4 bases, 7 bases remained unmatched. CDR3 loop: CASSKNRDRGTEAFF. The CDR3 region has the DNA TGTGCCAGCAGCAAAAACCGGGACAGGGGCACTGAAGCTTTCTTT.

This chain connects TRBV5-1 to TRBJ2-1, with 10 bases fitting TRBD1. The CDR3 loop spans 16 amino acids. V was pared by 4 bases and J by 12 bases, with 16 bases of the junction left unmatched. Germline CDR1 SGHRS, CDR2 YFSETQ. CDR3 nucleotides: TGCGCCAGCAGCGACAGGGGACAGGGGACGTCAGGGTCGCAGTTCTTC. Amino acid sequence: CASSDRGQGTSGSQFF.

This chain uses TRBV6-1 with TRBJ2-5; no definite D call. Germline-derived CDR1 and CDR2 are MNHNS and SASEGT. This CDR3 spans 13 amino acids. Trimming cost V 3 bases and J 3 bases, with 8 bases left between them. CDR3 coding DNA: TGTGCCAGCAGTGATACTCCTGAAGAGACCCAGTACTTC. Its protein product is CASSDTPEETQYF.

CDR3 loop: CASSHPDRKYEQYF. The CDR3 DNA reads as TGTGCCAGTAGTCACCCGGACAGAAAATACGAGCAGTACTTC. The chain combines TRBV19 with TRBJ2-7; the D gene is possibly TRBD1 (6 bases). Germline assignment: CDR1 LNHDA and CDR2 SQIVND (reference sequence). V was cut by 5 bases and J by 4 bases, with 15 bases left in between. The CDR3 has 14 amino acids.

This chain links TRBV6-9 with TRBJ2-1, with D uncertain. Germline V lookup: CDR1 MNHGY, CDR2 SVAAGI. V was shortened by 6 bases and J by 5 bases, with 14 bases between the two germline ends. The CDR3 has 14 residues. CDR3 in amino acids: CASRRPLVDNEQFF. The CDR3, as DNA: TGTGCCAGCAGGCGTCCCTTGGTAGACAATGAGCAGTTCTTC.

This clone is termed medium-sized. This rearrangement joins TRBV4-2 to TRBJ2-7; 7 nucleotides match TRBD1. The CDR3 has 13 residues. Germline loops: CDR1 LGHNA, CDR2 YNFKEQ. V dropped 2 bases and J dropped 3; count of bases not matched to a gene: 1. DNA for the CDR3: TGTGCCAGCAGCCAAAGACAGGGCTACGAGCAGTACTTC. It encodes CASSQRQGYEQYF.

The rearrangement links TRBV6-1 to TRBJ2-6; no firm D call. The CDR3 loop spans 17 amino acids. Germline loops: CDR1 MNHNS, CDR2 SASEGT. V shed 3 bases and J shed 0 bases, with 12 bases lying between them. CDR3 protein: CASSDLPGSSGANVLTF. In nucleotides, the CDR3 is TGTGCCAGCAGTGATTTGCCGGGTTCCTCTGGGGCCAACGTCCTGACTTTC.

This clone has only a few counts. The chain carries TRBV11-2 and TRBJ1-6; no definite D call. V gave up 6 bases and J gave up 9 bases, with 18 bases separating them. CDR1 is SGHAT, CDR2 FQNNGV, per germline. This CDR3 has 15 amino acids. CDR3 DNA sequence: TGTGCCAGCAGGCGAAGGACCTCCAAGGGTTCACCCCTCCACTTT. This codes for CASRRRTSKGSPLHF.

This clone showed up just a few times. The chain joins TRBV6-5 to TRBJ1-2, with 7 bases aligning to TRBD1. The J segment lost 3 bases and the V segment lost 4 bases, leaving 8 bases of the junction unmatched. The CDR3 covers 15 residues. The germline CDR1 and CDR2 sequences are MNHEY and SVGAGI. The CDR3 sequence is CASSSLHGTDYGYTF. In nucleotides, the CDR3 is TGTGCCAGCAGTTCACTACACGGGACAGACTATGGCTACACCTTC.